This TCR beta chain was sequenced for a study of blood T cell repertoires in COVID-19. Across the study: From the United States, Italy and Spain came samples of acute and convalescent COVID-19. Sources were T cells, B-cell-depleted T cells, or PBMCs; the material itself was cDNA or gDNA.

In the source study's methods: For nucleated cells, counts were estimated from reference gene primer amplification. Assay: immunoSEQ multiplex PCR; the TCRdb copy retains only in-frame clones and omits some. V and J calls and clone size are copied from that table; D and trimming were computed from the DNA. The profile shows 200,000 to 300,000 clones, more than 65% of them singletons. The CDR3 covers 16 residues. Germline CDR1 reads SGHDT; CDR2 reads YYEEEE. With V trimmed by 2 bases and J by 3 bases, 10 bases remained unmatched. This sequence originates from a man aged 35-49 years who had recovered from COVID-19. This chain uses TRBV5-6 with TRBJ1-1; 7 nucleotides line up with TRBD1. The specimen was peripheral blood. CDR3 loop: CASSFGQGVVYTEAFF. CDR3 in DNA: TGTGCCAGCAGCTTTGGGCAGGGGGTAGTTTACACTGAAGCTTTCTTT. The whole variable domain, filled in from reference TRBV5-6 and TRBJ1-1, reads DAGVTQSPTHLIKTRGQQVTLRCSPKSGHDTVSWYQQALGQGPQFIFQYYEEEERQRGNFPDRFSGHQFPNYSSELNVNALLLGDSALYLCASSFGQGVVYTEAFFGQGTRLTVV.